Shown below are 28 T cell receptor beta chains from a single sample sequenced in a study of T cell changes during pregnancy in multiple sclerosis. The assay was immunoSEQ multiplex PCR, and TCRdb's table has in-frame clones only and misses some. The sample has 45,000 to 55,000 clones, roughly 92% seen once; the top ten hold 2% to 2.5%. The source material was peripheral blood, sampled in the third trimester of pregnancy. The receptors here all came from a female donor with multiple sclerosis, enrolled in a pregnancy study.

The CDR3 DNA reads TGTGCCTGGAGTGGACAAGCTAGCGGGAGGTCCGGTGAGCAGTTCTTC. Amino acid sequence: CAWSGQASGRSGEQFF. This chain links TRBV30 with TRBJ2-1; TRBD2 agrees at 11 bases. The CDR3 loop spans 16 amino acids. Per the germline V gene, CDR1 is GTSNPN and CDR2 is SVGIG (reference sequence). The trim removed 1 base at V and 9 bases at J, leaving 11 bases unmatched.

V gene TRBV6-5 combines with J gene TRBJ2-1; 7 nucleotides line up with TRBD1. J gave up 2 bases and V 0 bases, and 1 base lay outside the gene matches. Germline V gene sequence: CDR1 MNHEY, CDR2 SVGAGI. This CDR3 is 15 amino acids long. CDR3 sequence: CASSYSTGTYNEQFF. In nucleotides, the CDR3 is TGTGCCAGCAGTTACTCGACAGGGACCTACAATGAGCAGTTCTTC.

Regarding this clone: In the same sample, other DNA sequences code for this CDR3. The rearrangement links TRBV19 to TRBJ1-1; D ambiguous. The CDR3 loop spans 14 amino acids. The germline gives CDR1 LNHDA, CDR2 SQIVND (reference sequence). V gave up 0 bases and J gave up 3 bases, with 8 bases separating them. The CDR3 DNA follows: TGTGCCAGTAGTATAGACGGGAGGTACACTGAAGCTTTCTTT. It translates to CASSIDGRYTEAFF.

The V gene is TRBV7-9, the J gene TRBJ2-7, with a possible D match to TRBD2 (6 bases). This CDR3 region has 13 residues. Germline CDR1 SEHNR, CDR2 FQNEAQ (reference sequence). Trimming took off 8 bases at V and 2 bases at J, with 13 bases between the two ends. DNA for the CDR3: TGTGCCAGCGTGTCGGGAGCACCCTACGAGCAGTACTTC. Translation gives CASVSGAPYEQYF. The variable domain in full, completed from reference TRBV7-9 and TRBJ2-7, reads DTGVSQNPRHKITKRGQNVTFRCDPISEHNRLYWYRQTLGQGPEFLTYFQNEAQLEKSRLLSDRFSAERPKGSFSTLEIQRTEQGDSAMYLCASVSGAPYEQYFGPGTRLTVT.

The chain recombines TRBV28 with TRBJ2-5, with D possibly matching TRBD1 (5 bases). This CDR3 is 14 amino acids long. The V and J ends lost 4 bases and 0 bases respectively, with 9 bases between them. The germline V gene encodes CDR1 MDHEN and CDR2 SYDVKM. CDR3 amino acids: CASSYDRYQETQYF. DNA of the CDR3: TGTGCCAGCAGTTACGACAGATACCAAGAGACCCAGTACTTC. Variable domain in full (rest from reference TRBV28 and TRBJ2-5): DVKVTQSSRYLVKRTGEKVFLECVQDMDHENMFWYRQDPGLGLRLIYFSYDVKMKEKGDIPEGYSVSREKKERFSLILESASTNQTSMYLCASSYDRYQETQYFGPGTRLLVL.

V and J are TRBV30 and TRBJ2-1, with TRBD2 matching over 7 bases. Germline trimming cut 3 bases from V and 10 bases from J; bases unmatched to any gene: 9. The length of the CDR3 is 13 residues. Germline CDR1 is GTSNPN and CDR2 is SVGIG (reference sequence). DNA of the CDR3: TGTGCCTGGAGGCTGGAGGGAGGGAACGAGCAGTTCTTC. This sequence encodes CAWRLEGGNEQFF.

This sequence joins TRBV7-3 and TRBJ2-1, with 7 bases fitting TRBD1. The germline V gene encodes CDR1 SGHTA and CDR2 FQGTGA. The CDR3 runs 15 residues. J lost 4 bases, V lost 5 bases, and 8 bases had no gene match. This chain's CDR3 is CASSHGTVKYNEQFF. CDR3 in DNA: TGTGCCAGCAGCCACGGGACAGTAAAATACAATGAGCAGTTCTTC.

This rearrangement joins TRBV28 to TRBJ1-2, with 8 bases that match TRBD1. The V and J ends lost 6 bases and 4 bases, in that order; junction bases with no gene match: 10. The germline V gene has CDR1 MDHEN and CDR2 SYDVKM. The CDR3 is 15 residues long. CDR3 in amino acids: CASRHGQGGSYGYTF. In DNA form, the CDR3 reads TGTGCCAGCAGGCATGGACAGGGAGGCAGCTATGGCTACACCTTC.

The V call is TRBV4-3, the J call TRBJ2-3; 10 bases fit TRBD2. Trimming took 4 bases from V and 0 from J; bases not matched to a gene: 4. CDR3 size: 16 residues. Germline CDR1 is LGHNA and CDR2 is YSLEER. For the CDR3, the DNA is TGCGCCAGCAGCCGCCAACTAGCGGGAAGCACAGATACGCAGTATTTT. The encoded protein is CASSRQLAGSTDTQYF.

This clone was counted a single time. The chain's CDR3 is CAWSPGTSGRALEQYF. In DNA form, the CDR3 reads TGTGCCTGGAGTCCCGGGACTAGCGGGAGGGCCTTAGAGCAGTACTTC. This chain uses TRBV30 with TRBJ2-7; 16 nucleotides align to TRBD2. The CDR3 length is 16 residues. CDR1 and CDR2 from the germline V gene are GTSNPN and SVGIG (reference sequence). J was trimmed by 7 bases and V by 2 bases; bases with no gene match: 8.

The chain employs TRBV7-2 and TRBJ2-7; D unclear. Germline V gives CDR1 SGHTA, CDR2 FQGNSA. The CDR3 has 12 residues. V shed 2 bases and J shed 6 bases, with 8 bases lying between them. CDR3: CASSLIRSEQYF. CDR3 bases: TGTGCCAGCAGCTTAATCCGCAGCGAGCAGTACTTC.

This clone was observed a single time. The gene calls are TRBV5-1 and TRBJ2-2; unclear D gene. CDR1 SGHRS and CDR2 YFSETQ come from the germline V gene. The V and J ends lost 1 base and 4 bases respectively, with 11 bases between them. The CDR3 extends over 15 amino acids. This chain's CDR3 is CASSLNPKSTGELFF. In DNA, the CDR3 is TGCGCCAGCAGCTTGAATCCTAAAAGCACCGGGGAGCTGTTTTTT. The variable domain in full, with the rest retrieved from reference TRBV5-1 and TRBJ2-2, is KAGVTQTPRYLIKTRGQQVTLSCSPISGHRSVSWYQQTPGQGLQFLFEYFSETQRNKGNFPGRFSGRQFSNSRSEMNVSTLELGDSALYLCASSLNPKSTGELFFGEGSRLTVL.

CDR3 nucleotide sequence: TGTGCCAGCAGCCCTACAGGGGGTAACTATGGCTACACCTTC. Its protein is CASSPTGGNYGYTF. The chain carries TRBV7-2 and TRBJ1-2; TRBD1 matches at 8 bases. Germline values: CDR1 SGHTA, CDR2 FQGNSA. J gave up 1 base and V 5 bases, and 3 bases lay outside the gene matches. The CDR3 extends over 14 amino acids.

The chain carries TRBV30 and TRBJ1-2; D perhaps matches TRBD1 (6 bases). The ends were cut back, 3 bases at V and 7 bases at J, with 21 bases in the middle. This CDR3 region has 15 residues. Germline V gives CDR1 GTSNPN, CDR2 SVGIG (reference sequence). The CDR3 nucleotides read TGTGCCTGGAGGGCCCGGGGGGCCAACCGAGCTGGCTACACCTTC. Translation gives CAWRARGANRAGYTF.

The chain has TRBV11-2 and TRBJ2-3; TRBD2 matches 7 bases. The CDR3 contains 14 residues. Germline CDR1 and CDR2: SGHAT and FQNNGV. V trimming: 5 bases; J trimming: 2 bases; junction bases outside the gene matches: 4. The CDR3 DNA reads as TGTGCCAGCAGCCCGGGACTACCCACAGATACGCAGTATTTT. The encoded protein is CASSPGLPTDTQYF. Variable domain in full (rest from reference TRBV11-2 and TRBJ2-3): EAGVAQSPRYKIIEKRQSVAFWCNPISGHATLYWYQQILGQGPKLLIQFQNNGVVDDSQLPKDRFSAERLKGVDSTLKIQPAKLEDSAVYLCASSPGLPTDTQYFGPGTRLTVL.

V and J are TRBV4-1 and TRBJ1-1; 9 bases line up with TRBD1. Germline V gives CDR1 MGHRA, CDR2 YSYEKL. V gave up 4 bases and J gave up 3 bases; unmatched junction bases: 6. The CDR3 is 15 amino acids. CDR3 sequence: CASSRRTGADTEAFF. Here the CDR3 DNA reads TGCGCCAGCAGCCGCCGGACAGGGGCGGACACTGAAGCTTTCTTT.

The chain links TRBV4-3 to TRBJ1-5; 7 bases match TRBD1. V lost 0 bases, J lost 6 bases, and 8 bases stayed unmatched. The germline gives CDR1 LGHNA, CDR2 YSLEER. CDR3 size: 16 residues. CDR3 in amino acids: CASSQDRAGGFQPQHF. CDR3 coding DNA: TGCGCCAGCAGCCAAGACCGGGCAGGGGGATTTCAGCCCCAGCATTTT.

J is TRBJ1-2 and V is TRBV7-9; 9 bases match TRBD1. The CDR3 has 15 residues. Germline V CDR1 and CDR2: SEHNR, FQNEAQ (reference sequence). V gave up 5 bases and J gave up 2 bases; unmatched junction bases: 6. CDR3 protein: CASSPPGQGNYGYTF. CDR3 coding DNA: TGTGCCAGCAGCCCTCCCGGACAGGGGAACTATGGCTACACCTTC.

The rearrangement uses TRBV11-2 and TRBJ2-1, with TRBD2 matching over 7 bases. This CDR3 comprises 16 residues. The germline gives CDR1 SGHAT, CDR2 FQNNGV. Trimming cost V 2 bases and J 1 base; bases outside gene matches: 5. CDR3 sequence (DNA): TGTGCCAGCAGCTTATTACCTAGCGGATCCTACAATGAGCAGTTCTTC. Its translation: CASSLLPSGSYNEQFF.

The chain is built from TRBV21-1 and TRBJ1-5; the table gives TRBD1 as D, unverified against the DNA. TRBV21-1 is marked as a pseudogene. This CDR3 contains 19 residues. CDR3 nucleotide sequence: TGTGCCAGCAGCAAACCGGGACATCCGCACGCTAATAGCAATCAGCCCCAGCATTTT. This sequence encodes CASSKPGHPHANSNQPQHF.

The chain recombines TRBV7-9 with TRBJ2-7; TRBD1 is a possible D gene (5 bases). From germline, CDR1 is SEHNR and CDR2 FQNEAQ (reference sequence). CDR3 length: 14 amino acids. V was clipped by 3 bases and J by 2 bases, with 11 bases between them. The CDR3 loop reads CASSFRELTYEQYF. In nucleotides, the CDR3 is TGTGCCAGCAGCTTCAGGGAACTCACCTACGAGCAGTACTTC.

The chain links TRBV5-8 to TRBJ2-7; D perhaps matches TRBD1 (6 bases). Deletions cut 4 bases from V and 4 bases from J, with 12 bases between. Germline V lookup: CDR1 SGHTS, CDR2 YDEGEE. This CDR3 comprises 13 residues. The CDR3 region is CASSGWTDYEQYF. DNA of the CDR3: TGTGCCAGCAGCGGATGGACAGATTACGAGCAGTACTTC. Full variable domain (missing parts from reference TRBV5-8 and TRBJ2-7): EAGVTQSPTHLIKTRGQQATLRCSPISGHTSVYWYQQALGLGLQFLLWYDEGEERNRGNFPPRFSGRQFPNYSSELNVNALELEDSALYLCASSGWTDYEQYFGPGTRLTVT.

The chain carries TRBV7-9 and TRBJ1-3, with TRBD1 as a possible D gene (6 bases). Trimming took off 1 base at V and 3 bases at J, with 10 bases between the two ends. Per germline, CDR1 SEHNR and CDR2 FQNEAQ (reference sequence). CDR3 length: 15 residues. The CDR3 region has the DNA TGTGCCAGCAGCTTAGACAGGGAGGGTGGAAACACCATATATTTT. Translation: CASSLDREGGNTIYF.

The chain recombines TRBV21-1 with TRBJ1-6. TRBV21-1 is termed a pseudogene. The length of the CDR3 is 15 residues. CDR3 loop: CAGPPGEDKNSPLHF. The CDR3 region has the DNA TGTGCCGGCCCCCCGGGGGAGGATAAGAATTCACCCCTCCACTTT.

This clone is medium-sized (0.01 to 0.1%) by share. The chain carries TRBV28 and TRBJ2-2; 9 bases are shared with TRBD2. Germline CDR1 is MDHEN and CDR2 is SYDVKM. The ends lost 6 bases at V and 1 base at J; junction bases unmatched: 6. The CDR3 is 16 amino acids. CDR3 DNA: TGTGCCAGCAGCATCGCGACTAGCGGGAACACCGGGGAGCTGTTTTTT. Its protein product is CASSIATSGNTGELFF.

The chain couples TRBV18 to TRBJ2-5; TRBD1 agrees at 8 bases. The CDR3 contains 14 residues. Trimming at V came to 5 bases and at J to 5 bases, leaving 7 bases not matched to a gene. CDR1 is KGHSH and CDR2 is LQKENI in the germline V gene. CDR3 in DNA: TGTGCCAGCTCAACCGTCACAGGGGGGGAGACCCAGTACTTC. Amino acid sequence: CASSTVTGGETQYF.

CDR3 loop: CASSDQQPDSNYGYTF. The DNA for the CDR3 is TGTGCCAGCAGTGATCAGCAACCAGACAGTAACTATGGCTACACCTTC. This chain connects TRBV6-1 to TRBJ1-2; possible D gene TRBD1, 5 bases. CDR3 length: 16 amino acids. Germline V gene data show CDR1 as MNHNS and CDR2 as SASEGT. Trimming shortened V by 3 bases and J by 1 base, and 15 bases separated the two germline ends.

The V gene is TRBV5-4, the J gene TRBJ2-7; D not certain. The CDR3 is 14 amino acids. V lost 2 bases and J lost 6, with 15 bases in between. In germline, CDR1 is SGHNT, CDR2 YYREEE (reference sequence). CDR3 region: CASSLWLNPGEQYF. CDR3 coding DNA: TGTGCCAGCAGCTTATGGCTCAATCCGGGCGAGCAGTACTTC. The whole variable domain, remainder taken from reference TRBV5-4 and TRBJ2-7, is ETGVTQSPTHLIKTRGQQVTLRCSSQSGHNTVSWYQQALGQGPQFIFQYYREEENGRGNFPPRFSGLQFPNYSSELNVNALELDDSALYLCASSLWLNPGEQYFGPGTRLTVT.